Each of the 19 T cell receptor beta chains below was sequenced from the same sample in a study of blood T cell repertoires in COVID-19. TCRdb's table, derived via immunoSEQ multiplex PCR, lists solely in-frame clones and lacks some. In the table there are 85,000 to 100,000 clones, just over 85% of which are singletons. Material for sequencing was peripheral blood. These receptors all stem from a middle-aged man with COVID-19, enrolled during active disease.

This rearrangement joins TRBV30 to TRBJ1-5; D gene ambiguous. This CDR3 spans 15 amino acids. The germline V gene has CDR1 GTSNPN and CDR2 SVGIG (reference sequence). V was pared by 0 bases and J by 0 bases, with 9 bases between. CDR3 residues: CAWSVAGDSNQPQHF. CDR3 coding DNA: TGTGCCTGGAGTGTCGCGGGAGATAGCAATCAGCCCCAGCATTTT.

V gene TRBV11-2 combines with J gene TRBJ1-6; D perhaps matches TRBD1 (5 bases). V was pared by 1 base and J by 8 bases, with 12 bases between. This CDR3 contains 15 residues. Per the germline V gene, CDR1 is SGHAT and CDR2 is FQNNGV. The CDR3: CASSLAGFGDSPLHF. The CDR3 DNA sequence: TGTGCCAGCAGCTTAGCAGGGTTTGGAGATTCACCCCTCCACTTT.

The chain links TRBV4-1 to TRBJ1-1; TRBD1 agrees at 7 bases. Trimming removed 0 bases from V and 0 bases from J; junction bases left unmatched: 13. Germline V lookup: CDR1 MGHRA, CDR2 YSYEKL. This CDR3 spans 19 amino acids. CDR3 sequence (DNA): TGCGCCAGCAGCCAAGACCGATTAAGGCAGGGGGTAGTGAACACTGAAGCTTTCTTT. Its protein product is CASSQDRLRQGVVNTEAFF.

This rearrangement joins TRBV18 to TRBJ2-7; tentatively, D is TRBD1 (5 bases). This CDR3 spans 14 amino acids. V was trimmed by 6 bases and J by 1 base, leaving 13 bases between them. The germline V gene has CDR1 KGHSH and CDR2 LQKENI. CDR3 loop: CASSPNPGSYEQYF. The CDR3, as DNA: TGTGCCAGCTCTCCGAATCCAGGGTCCTACGAGCAGTACTTC.

The CDR3 bases are TGTGCCAGCCTTGGGCCTCCGGGGGGAACCGGGGAGCTGTTTTTT. It encodes CASLGPPGGTGELFF. The chain recombines TRBV6-5 with TRBJ2-2, with 7 bases identical to TRBD2. The CDR3 has 15 amino acids. Germline lookup yields CDR1 MNHEY and CDR2 SVGAGI. V was pared by 8 bases and J by 5 bases, with 11 bases of the junction left unmatched.

The genes are TRBV7-3 and TRBJ1-6; perhaps TRBD1 as D (5 bases). The V end lost 3 bases, the J end lost 7 bases, and 10 bases lay between the germline ends. CDR3 length: 14 amino acids. The germline gives CDR1 SGHTA, CDR2 FQGTGA. The CDR3 loop reads CASSLGLQNSPLHF. Here the CDR3 DNA reads TGTGCCAGCAGCTTGGGGCTCCAGAATTCACCCCTCCACTTT.

This chain joins TRBV5-4 and TRBJ1-3, with 8 bases that match TRBD1. This CDR3 has 17 residues. V lost 4 bases and J lost 1; bases outside the gene matches: 10. The germline V gene encodes CDR1 SGHNT and CDR2 YYREEE (reference sequence). The CDR3 reads CASSRGRGQYSGNTIYF. In DNA, the CDR3 is TGTGCCAGCAGCCGAGGCAGGGGGCAATATTCTGGAAACACCATATATTTT.

The chain couples TRBV7-9 to TRBJ1-2; D perhaps matches TRBD1 (5 bases). Per the germline V gene, CDR1 is SEHNR and CDR2 is FQNEAQ (reference sequence). V was pared by 2 bases and J by 2 bases, with 9 bases between. There are 14 residues in the CDR3. In DNA, the CDR3 is TGTGCCAGCAGCTTAATAAGGGGAAACTATGGCTACACCTTC. Amino acids: CASSLIRGNYGYTF. The full variable domain, with the rest looked up from reference TRBV7-9 and TRBJ1-2, is DTGVSQNPRHKITKRGQNVTFRCDPISEHNRLYWYRQTLGQGPEFLTYFQNEAQLEKSRLLSDRFSAERPKGSFSTLEIQRTEQGDSAMYLCASSLIRGNYGYTFGSGTRLTVV.

J is TRBJ1-2 and V is TRBV30, with D unclear. The germline V gene has CDR1 GTSNPN and CDR2 SVGIG (reference sequence). Between the trimmed V and J ends, which lost 0 bases and 8 bases, there was a span of 19 bases. There are 15 residues in the CDR3. The CDR3, as DNA: TGTGCCTGGAGTGTATCTTCAGCCGTAGCCGTCGGCTACACCTTC. Translated, it gives CAWSVSSAVAVGYTF.

The V and J genes are TRBV19 and TRBJ1-5, with a weak D call TRBD1 (5 bases). The CDR3 runs 15 residues. Between the trimmed V and J ends, which lost 3 bases and 2 bases, there was a span of 11 bases. Germline CDR1 LNHDA, CDR2 SQIVND (reference sequence). Here the CDR3 reads CASSMTVRGNQPQHF. The CDR3 nucleotides are TGTGCCAGTAGTATGACAGTTAGGGGCAATCAGCCCCAGCATTTT.

The chain combines TRBV9 with TRBJ2-3, with TRBD2 matching 13 bases. There are 19 residues in the CDR3. The V gene's germline CDR1 is SGDLS and CDR2 YYNGEE. J was trimmed by 0 bases and V by 4 bases; bases with no gene match: 11. The CDR3 DNA reads TGTGCCAGCAGCCACTCACCCGGGACTAGCGGGGCCAGCACAGATACGCAGTATTTT. As protein: CASSHSPGTSGASTDTQYF.

J is TRBJ2-7 and V is TRBV5-5, with TRBD2 identical over 7 bases. With V trimmed by 2 bases and J by 0 bases, 5 bases remained unmatched. The CDR3 is made up of 15 amino acids. Germline CDR1 SGHKS, CDR2 YYEKEE (reference sequence). The DNA for the CDR3 is TGTGCCAGCAGCTTCGGGGGAGGGAACTCCTACGAGCAGTACTTC. Translating it yields CASSFGGGNSYEQYF.

The table lists this clone with a few counts. The V call is TRBV29-1, the J call TRBJ2-7; TRBD2 might be the D (7 bases). There are 13 residues in the CDR3. V dropped 6 bases and J dropped 5 bases, with 17 bases sitting between them. From germline, CDR1 is SQVTM and CDR2 ANQGSEA. CDR3 in DNA: TGCAGCGTGGGGGGGCTAGCGCGAAACGAGCAGTACTTC. It specifies CSVGGLARNEQYF.

This chain joins TRBV27 and TRBJ2-3; 8 positions agree with TRBD2. The CDR3 covers 15 residues. Trimming removed 5 bases from V and 5 bases from J; junction bases left unmatched: 9. Germline V gene data show CDR1 as MNHEY and CDR2 as SMNVEV (reference sequence). The CDR3 sequence is CASSTRTSSGDTQYF. The DNA of the CDR3 is TGTGCCAGCAGTACCCGGACTAGCAGTGGAGATACGCAGTATTTT.

This chain joins TRBV28 and TRBJ1-4; TRBD1 might be the D (6 bases). This CDR3 contains 15 residues. Germline lookup yields CDR1 MDHEN and CDR2 SYDVKM. The V and J ends lost 2 bases and 2 bases respectively, with 9 bases between them. The CDR3, as DNA: TGTGCCAGCAGTTTACCCCAGGGGACTAATGAAAAACTGTTTTTT. Its protein is CASSLPQGTNEKLFF.

V gene TRBV3-1 (or the pseudogene TRBV3-2) combines with J gene TRBJ2-7, with 8 nucleotides matching TRBD1. CDR1 and CDR2 from the germline V gene are LGHDT and YNNKEL (reference sequence). CDR3 length equals 18 residues. Trimming at V came to 4 bases and at J to 2 bases, leaving 16 bases not matched to a gene. CDR3 in amino acids: CASSRALVAPGGAYEQYF. The CDR3 DNA follows: TGTGCCAGCAGCCGGGCTCTTGTTGCGCCAGGGGGCGCCTACGAGCAGTACTTC.

The rearrangement links TRBV19 to TRBJ2-5; no firm D call. The V and J ends lost 3 bases and 4 bases respectively, with 12 bases between them. Germline V lookup: CDR1 LNHDA, CDR2 SQIVND (reference sequence). The CDR3 totals 14 residues. The CDR3 sequence is CASSIRSRSETQYF. The CDR3 coding sequence is TGTGCCAGTAGTATTCGGTCCAGGTCAGAGACCCAGTACTTC.

The chain employs TRBV18 and TRBJ1-2, with D tentatively TRBD1 (6 bases). The germline V and J ends were trimmed by 2 bases and 1 base, with 11 bases remaining between them. Germline assignment: CDR1 KGHSH and CDR2 LQKENI. This CDR3 is 15 amino acids long. The CDR3 DNA reads as TGTGCCAGCTCACCAGTCACAGGGATTAACTATGGCTACACCTTC. It yields the protein CASSPVTGINYGYTF.

CDR3 nucleotide sequence: TGTGCCAGCAGCTTAGACAGGGGTGCTGGCTACACCTTC. It encodes CASSLDRGAGYTF. The chain is built from TRBV7-9 and TRBJ1-2; 7 bases agree with TRBD1. Germline CDR1 and CDR2: SEHNR and FQNEAQ (reference sequence). The J segment lost 7 bases and the V segment lost 1 base, leaving 3 bases of the junction unmatched. The length of the CDR3 is 13 residues.